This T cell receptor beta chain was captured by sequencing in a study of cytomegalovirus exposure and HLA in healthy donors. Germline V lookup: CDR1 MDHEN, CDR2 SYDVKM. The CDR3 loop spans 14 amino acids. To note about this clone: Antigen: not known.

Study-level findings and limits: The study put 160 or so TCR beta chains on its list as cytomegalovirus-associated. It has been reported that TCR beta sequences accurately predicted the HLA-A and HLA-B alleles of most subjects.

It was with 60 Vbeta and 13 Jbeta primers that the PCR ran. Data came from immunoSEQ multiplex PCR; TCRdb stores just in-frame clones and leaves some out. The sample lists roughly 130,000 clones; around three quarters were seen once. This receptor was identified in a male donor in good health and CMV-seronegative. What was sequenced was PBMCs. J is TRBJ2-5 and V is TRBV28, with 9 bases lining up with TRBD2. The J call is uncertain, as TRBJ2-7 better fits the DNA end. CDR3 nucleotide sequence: TGTGCCAGCAGTTTAGGACTAGCGTCCTACGAGCAGTACTTC. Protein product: CASSLGLASYEQYF.